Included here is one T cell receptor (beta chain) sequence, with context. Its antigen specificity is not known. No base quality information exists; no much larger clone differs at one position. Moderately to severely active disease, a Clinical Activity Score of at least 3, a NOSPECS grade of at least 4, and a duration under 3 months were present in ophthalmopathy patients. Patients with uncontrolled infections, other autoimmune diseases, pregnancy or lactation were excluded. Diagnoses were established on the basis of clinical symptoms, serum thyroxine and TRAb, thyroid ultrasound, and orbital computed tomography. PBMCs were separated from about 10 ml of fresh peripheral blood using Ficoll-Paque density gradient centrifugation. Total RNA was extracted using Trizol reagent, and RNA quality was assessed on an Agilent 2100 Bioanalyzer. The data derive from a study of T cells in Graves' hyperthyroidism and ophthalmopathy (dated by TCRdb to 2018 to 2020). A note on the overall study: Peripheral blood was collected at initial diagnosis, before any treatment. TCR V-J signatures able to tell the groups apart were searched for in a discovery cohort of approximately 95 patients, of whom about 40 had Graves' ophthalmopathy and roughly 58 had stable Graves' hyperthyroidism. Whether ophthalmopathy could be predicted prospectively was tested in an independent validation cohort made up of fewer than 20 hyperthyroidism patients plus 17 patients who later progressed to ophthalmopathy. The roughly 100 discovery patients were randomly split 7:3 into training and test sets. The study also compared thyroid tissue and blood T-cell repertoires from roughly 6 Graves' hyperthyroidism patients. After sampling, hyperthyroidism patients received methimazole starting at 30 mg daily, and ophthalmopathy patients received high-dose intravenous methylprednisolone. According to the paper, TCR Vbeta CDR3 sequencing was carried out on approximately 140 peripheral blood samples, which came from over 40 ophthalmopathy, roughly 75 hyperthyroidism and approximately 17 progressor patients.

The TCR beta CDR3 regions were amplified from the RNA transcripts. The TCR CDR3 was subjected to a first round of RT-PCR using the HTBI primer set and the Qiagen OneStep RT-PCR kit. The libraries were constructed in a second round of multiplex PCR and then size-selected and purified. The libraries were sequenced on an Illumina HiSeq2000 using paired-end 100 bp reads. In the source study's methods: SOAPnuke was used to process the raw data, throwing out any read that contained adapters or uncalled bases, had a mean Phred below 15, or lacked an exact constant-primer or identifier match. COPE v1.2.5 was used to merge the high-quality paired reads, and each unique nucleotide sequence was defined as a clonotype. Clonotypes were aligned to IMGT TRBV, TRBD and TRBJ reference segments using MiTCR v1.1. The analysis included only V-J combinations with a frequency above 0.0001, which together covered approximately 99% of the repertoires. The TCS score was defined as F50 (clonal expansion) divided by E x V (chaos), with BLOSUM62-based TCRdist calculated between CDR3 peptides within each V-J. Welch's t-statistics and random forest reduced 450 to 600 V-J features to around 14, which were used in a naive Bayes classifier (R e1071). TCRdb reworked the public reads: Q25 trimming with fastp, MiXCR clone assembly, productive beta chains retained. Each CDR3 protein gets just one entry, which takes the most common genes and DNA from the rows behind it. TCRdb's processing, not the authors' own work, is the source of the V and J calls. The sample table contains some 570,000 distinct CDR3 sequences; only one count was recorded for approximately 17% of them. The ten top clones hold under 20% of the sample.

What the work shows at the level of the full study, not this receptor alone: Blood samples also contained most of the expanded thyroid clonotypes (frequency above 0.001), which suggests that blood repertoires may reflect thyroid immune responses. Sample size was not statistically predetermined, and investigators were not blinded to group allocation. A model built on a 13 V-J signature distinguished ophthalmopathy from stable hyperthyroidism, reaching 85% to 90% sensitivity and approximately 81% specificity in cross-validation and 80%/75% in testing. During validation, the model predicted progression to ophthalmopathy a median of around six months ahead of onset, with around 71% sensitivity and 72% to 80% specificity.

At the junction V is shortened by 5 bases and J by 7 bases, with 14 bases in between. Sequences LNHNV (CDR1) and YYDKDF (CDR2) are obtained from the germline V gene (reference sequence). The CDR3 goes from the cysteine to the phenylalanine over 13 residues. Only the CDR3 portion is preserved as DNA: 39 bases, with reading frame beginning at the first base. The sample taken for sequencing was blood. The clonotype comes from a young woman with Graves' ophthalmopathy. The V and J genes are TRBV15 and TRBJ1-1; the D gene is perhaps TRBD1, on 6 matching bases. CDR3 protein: CATSQRQVNEAFF. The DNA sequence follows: TGTGCCACCAGCCAGAGACAGGTGAATGAAGCTTTCTTT.